The 27 T cell receptor beta chains below were found in one sample sequenced in a study of blood T cell repertoires in COVID-19. Method: immunoSEQ multiplex PCR; TCRdb's copy keeps in-frame clones and lacks some. In the table there are about 380,000 clones, approximately 90% of which are singletons. Sequenced input: PBMCs or T cells enriched from blood (not recorded which). The origin of the receptors is a woman younger than 30 who had recovered from COVID-19.

Note on this clone: This specimen includes other DNA sequences encoding the same CDR3. The chain has TRBV9 and TRBJ1-5; D is unresolved. V gave up 4 bases and J gave up 3 bases, with 8 bases separating them. The V gene's germline CDR1 is SGDLS and CDR2 YYNGEE. The CDR3 totals 13 residues. The CDR3 bases are TGTGCCAGCAGCAGACGGGACAATCAGCCCCAGCATTTT. Residues: CASSRRDNQPQHF.

The V gene is TRBV19, the J gene TRBJ1-3, with D possibly matching TRBD1 (5 bases). V was trimmed by 3 bases and J by 3 bases, leaving 6 bases between them. CDR1 and CDR2 from the germline V gene are LNHDA and SQIVND (reference sequence). There are 13 residues in the CDR3. This chain's CDR3 is CASSIRDGNTIYF. CDR3 bases: TGTGCCAGTAGTATCAGGGATGGAAACACCATATATTTT. The full variable domain, completed using reference TRBV19 and TRBJ1-3, is DGGITQSPKYLFRKEGQNVTLSCEQNLNHDAMYWYRQDPGQGLRLIYYSQIVNDFQKGDIAEGYSVSREKKESFPLTVTSAQKNPTAFYLCASSIRDGNTIYFGEGSWLTVV.

Only a few counts were recorded for this clone. The V call is TRBV6-5, the J call TRBJ1-6, with a weak D call TRBD1 (6 bases). V was trimmed by 10 bases and J by 7 bases, leaving 8 bases between them. The CDR3 has 11 amino acids. The germline CDR1 and CDR2 sequences are MNHEY and SVGAGI. CDR3 DNA: TGTGCCACGAGGGGGAATTCACCCCTCCACTTT. Translated, it gives CATRGNSPLHF.

V gene TRBV2 combines with J gene TRBJ2-3; D is uncertain. The length of the CDR3 is 12 residues. Germline V lookup: CDR1 SNHLY, CDR2 FYNNEI. V gave up 5 bases and J gave up 1 base, with 4 bases separating them. Here the CDR3 DNA reads TGTGCCAGCAGTACAGGCACAGATACGCAGTATTTT. Translating gives CASSTGTDTQYF.

The J gene is TRBJ1-1, the V gene TRBV5-1; 8 nucleotides align to TRBD1. The germline V gene encodes CDR1 SGHRS and CDR2 YFSETQ. CDR3 size: 17 residues. The V segment lost 4 bases and the J segment 0 bases; nucleotides outside the gene matches: 11. CDR3 residues: CASSGQGQGALNTEAFF. The CDR3 nucleotides read TGCGCCAGCAGCGGCCAGGGGCAGGGGGCCTTGAACACTGAAGCTTTCTTT.

This rearrangement joins TRBV10-1 to TRBJ1-3; D unresolved. The germline V and J ends were trimmed by 2 bases and 0 bases, with 11 bases remaining between them. CDR3 length: 16 amino acids. Per the germline V gene, CDR1 is WNHNN and CDR2 is SYGVQD (reference sequence). CDR3: CASSEATLDSGNTIYF. In nucleotides, the CDR3 is TGCGCCAGCAGTGAGGCCACTCTTGACTCTGGAAACACCATATATTTT.

This chain links TRBV5-4 with TRBJ2-1; 10 positions match TRBD2. Trimming removed 0 bases from V and 4 bases from J; junction bases left unmatched: 1. The CDR3 covers 15 residues. Germline values: CDR1 SGHNT, CDR2 YYREEE (reference sequence). The CDR3 loop reads CASSLEAGGYNEQFF. CDR3 in DNA: TGTGCCAGCAGCTTGGAAGCGGGGGGGTACAATGAGCAGTTCTTC.

The V and J genes are TRBV12-3 or TRBV12-4 and TRBJ1-4; unclear D gene. Trimming took 7 bases from V and 3 from J, leaving 9 bases between them. This CDR3 is 13 amino acids long. CDR3 protein: CASTPRANEKLFF. The CDR3 DNA reads as TGTGCCAGCACCCCCCGAGCTAATGAAAAACTGTTTTTT.

The chain has TRBV10-3 and TRBJ1-1; 8 bases fit TRBD1. The germline CDR1 and CDR2 sequences are ENHRY and SYGVKD. The CDR3 spans 14 residues. Trimming took 7 bases from V and 3 from J; bases not matched to a gene: 7. The CDR3 sequence is CAITPTGADTEAFF. In DNA, the CDR3 is TGTGCCATCACCCCGACAGGGGCGGACACTGAAGCTTTCTTT.

This clone was recorded once. The chain combines TRBV29-1 with TRBJ2-1; 13 bases agree with TRBD2. The CDR3 contains 15 residues. J was trimmed by 5 bases and V by 8 bases; bases with no gene match: 9. Germline loops: CDR1 SQVTM, CDR2 ANQGSEA. Here the CDR3 DNA reads TGCAGCACCGGGACTAGCGGGGAGGTAAACAATGAGCAGTTCTTC. Its translation: CSTGTSGEVNNEQFF.

V is TRBV21-1 and J is TRBJ1-5. TRBV21-1 is a documented pseudogene. This CDR3 has 19 amino acids. Here the CDR3 reads CASSKMARDADYSNQPQHF. For the CDR3, the DNA is TGTGCCAGCAGCAAAATGGCCCGAGACGCTGACTATAGCAATCAGCCCCAGCATTTT.

This clone appeared a single time. The CDR3 here is CASSQATVNTEAFF. In DNA, the CDR3 is TGTGCCAGCAGCCAAGCGACAGTAAACACTGAAGCTTTCTTT. The chain is built from TRBV3-1 (or the pseudogene TRBV3-2) and TRBJ1-1, with D possibly TRBD1 on 5 matching bases. CDR3 length: 14 residues. V was cut by 1 base and J by 2 bases, with 8 bases left in between. CDR1 LGHDT and CDR2 YNNKEL come from the germline V gene (reference sequence).

The chain employs TRBV28 and TRBJ2-7, with 10 nucleotides matching TRBD1. This CDR3 contains 15 residues. Germline V gene sequence: CDR1 MDHEN, CDR2 SYDVKM. V lost 4 bases and J lost 3; bases outside the gene matches: 6. The CDR3 DNA reads TGTGCCAGCAGTTACCGGGACAGGGGCCTCTACGAGCAGTACTTC. Amino acid sequence: CASSYRDRGLYEQYF.

This rearrangement joins TRBV7-9 to TRBJ2-3, with D possibly TRBD2 on 5 matching bases. From germline, CDR1 is SEHNR and CDR2 FQNEAQ (reference sequence). This CDR3 is 15 amino acids long. V was trimmed by 2 bases and J by 4 bases, leaving 13 bases between them. DNA for the CDR3: TGTGCCAGCAGCTTATATAACGGGGTCGCAGATACGCAGTATTTT. Its translation is CASSLYNGVADTQYF.

This chain joins TRBV2 and TRBJ1-4, with 7 bases matching TRBD1. The germline V gene has CDR1 SNHLY and CDR2 FYNNEI. Unmatched junction bases numbered 7, after V lost 8 bases and J lost 4 bases. The CDR3 sequence is 14 residues long. The CDR3 loop reads CASGEQGINEKLFF. The CDR3 DNA is TGTGCCAGCGGGGAACAGGGGATTAATGAAAAACTGTTTTTT.

The chain combines TRBV9 with TRBJ2-6, with 7 bases fitting TRBD1. The CDR3 contains 19 residues. Trimming removed 1 base from V and 8 bases from J; junction bases left unmatched: 18. Germline V gene sequence: CDR1 SGDLS, CDR2 YYNGEE. CDR3 sequence: CASSVYPKQGPLSSNVLTF. The CDR3 DNA reads as TGTGCCAGCAGCGTATATCCAAAACAGGGGCCCTTAAGTTCCAACGTCCTGACTTTC.

The CDR3 DNA follows: TGTGCCAGCAGCCAAGGACAGGGAATCACCACAGATACGCAGTATTTT. Translation gives CASSQGQGITTDTQYF. J is TRBJ2-3 and V is TRBV3-1 (or the pseudogene TRBV3-2); 7 bases agree with TRBD1. The CDR3 loop spans 16 amino acids. Unmatched junction bases numbered 6, after V lost 1 base and J lost 2 bases. CDR1 LGHDT and CDR2 YNNKEL come from the germline V gene (reference sequence).

The genes are TRBV20-1 and TRBJ1-1; a possible D gene is TRBD1 (6 bases). Germline V gene data show CDR1 as DFQATT and CDR2 as SNEGSKA (reference sequence). The CDR3 extends over 15 amino acids. V lost 5 bases, J lost 2 bases, and 18 bases lay in between. The CDR3 protein is CSARGITGKNTEAFF. CDR3 coding DNA: TGCAGTGCTCGTGGCATTACAGGGAAAAACACTGAAGCTTTCTTT.

The V and J genes are TRBV19 and TRBJ1-2, with D perhaps TRBD1 (6 bases). The germline V and J ends were trimmed by 5 bases and 0 bases, with 13 bases remaining between them. CDR1 and CDR2 from the germline V gene are LNHDA and SQIVND (reference sequence). The CDR3 has 15 amino acids. The CDR3 sequence: CASSDGQITNYGYTF. CDR3 nucleotide sequence: TGTGCCAGTAGTGACGGACAGATAACTAACTATGGCTACACCTTC.

The gene calls are TRBV15 and TRBJ2-5; D is undetermined. The CDR3 is 13 amino acids. Germline loops: CDR1 LNHNV, CDR2 YYDKDF (reference sequence). V lost 0 bases and J 4 bases, leaving 6 bases between the germline ends. The CDR3 bases are TGTGCCACCAGCAGAGATCTTCTAGAGACCCAGTACTTC. Translation gives CATSRDLLETQYF.

The genes are TRBV6-2 or TRBV6-3 and TRBJ1-1, with D possibly being TRBD1 (6 bases). The CDR3 is 14 residues long. Trimming stripped 1 base from V and 1 base from J, with 7 bases between. CDR1 and CDR2 (germline): MNHEY, SVGEGT. CDR3 sequence reads: CASSYWDTNTEAFF. As DNA, the CDR3 is TGTGCCAGCAGTTACTGGGACACGAACACTGAAGCTTTCTTT.

The gene calls are TRBV28 and TRBJ1-2; 8 bases are shared with TRBD1. This CDR3 contains 15 residues. The germline V gene has CDR1 MDHEN and CDR2 SYDVKM. V was pared by 6 bases and J by 4 bases, with 10 bases of the junction left unmatched. In nucleotides, the CDR3 is TGTGCCAGCAGCTCCGGACAGGGAAAGCTCTATGGCTACACCTTC. Translated: CASSSGQGKLYGYTF.

The chain uses TRBV5-8 and TRBJ2-1; 7 positions match TRBD2. V lost 6 bases and J lost 2; bases outside the gene matches: 14. The CDR3 sequence is 17 residues long. Germline loops: CDR1 SGHTS, CDR2 YDEGEE. For the CDR3, the DNA is TGTGCCAGCACCCTTGGGGTCGTAACTAGCGCCTACAATGAGCAGTTCTTC. Protein product: CASTLGVVTSAYNEQFF.

V usage is TRBV24-1 and J usage is TRBJ1-2; 8 bases are shared with TRBD1. Trimming removed 0 bases from V and 5 bases from J; junction bases left unmatched: 7. Germline CDR1 KGHDR, CDR2 SFDVKD. This CDR3 has 16 amino acids. CDR3 DNA sequence: TGTGCCACCAGTGATTTGGGACAGGGTGGTCGGTATGGCTACACCTTC. This codes for CATSDLGQGGRYGYTF.

The J gene is TRBJ1-1, the V gene TRBV14; 7 nucleotides agree with TRBD1. Germline CDR1 reads SGHDN; CDR2 reads FVKESK. J was trimmed by 2 bases and V by 0 bases; bases with no gene match: 18. CDR3 size: 20 residues. The CDR3, as DNA: TGTGCCAGCAGCCAAGAGGGGCCCTACGGGGCGGGACAGAAAAACACTGAAGCTTTCTTT. It specifies CASSQEGPYGAGQKNTEAFF.

The genes are TRBV19 and TRBJ1-6; 9 bases are shared with TRBD1. Germline loops: CDR1 LNHDA, CDR2 SQIVND (reference sequence). This CDR3 spans 14 amino acids. The ends lost 7 bases at V and 5 bases at J; junction bases unmatched: 3. This chain's CDR3 is CASMGQGDNSPLHF. The CDR3 region has the DNA TGTGCCAGTATGGGACAGGGCGATAATTCACCCCTCCACTTT.

This chain joins TRBV7-2 and TRBJ1-1; D uncertain. V shed 6 bases and J shed 3 bases, with 17 bases lying between them. CDR1 and CDR2 from the germline V gene are SGHTA and FQGNSA. This CDR3 is 15 amino acids long. CDR3 region: CASSPTAWEDTEAFF. For the CDR3, the DNA is TGTGCCAGCAGTCCCACTGCGTGGGAGGACACTGAAGCTTTCTTT.